This TCR beta chain comes out of a study of early T cells in non-severe SARS-CoV-2 infection (dated by TCRdb to the early 2020s). In terms of the full investigation: Because TCR sequencing relied on bulk RNA taken from unsorted whole blood, pairing of alpha and beta chains was not possible.

Library prep was done by 5' RACE. For sequencing, a NextSeq 500 was employed. The TCR library protocol attached unique molecular identifiers to individual cDNA molecules to correct for sequencing error and PCR bias. Both TCR alpha and beta chains were sequenced, and tight co-correlation was observed between alpha and beta sequence abundances in each sample. The published analysis was carried out like this. Decombinator V4 was used to perform V gene, J gene and CDR3 annotation of TCR sequences. Expanded TCRs were defined as changing significantly between any two time points under a Poisson model with p below 0.0001. TCR abundances were normalised to the total number of TCRs sequenced in each sample and reported as counts per million. MAIT TCRs were defined by TRAV1-2 paired with TRAJ12, TRAJ20 or TRAJ33, and iNKT TCRs by TRAV10 paired with TRAJ18. VDJdb, accessed 1 November 2021, was searched for CMV, EBV and SARS-CoV-2 annotated TCRs, excluding TCRs annotated for multiple antigens. TCRdb itself trimmed the public reads at Q25 with fastp, ran MiXCR and retained productive beta chains. One record per CDR3 amino acid sequence lists the most common genes and DNA. The V and J calls shown here were made by TCRdb, not taken from the authors' results. Here the sample has around 57,000 distinct CDR3 sequences; approximately 6.2% occur a single time. The ten most abundant clones make up roughly 4% of the sample.

Broad study findings and their caveats: Matching against VDJdb was skewed toward anti-spike CD8 responses, likely underestimated virus-specific expansions, and missed private and CD4 specificities.

The study was a case-control design nested within a healthcare worker cohort in London, UK, with weekly nasopharyngeal swab PCR tests and blood sampling. Healthcare workers were enrolled in the week of the UK lockdown, from 23 to 31 March 2020, and were followed every week for up to roughly 15 weeks. There are a few counts of this clonotype. This clone's antigen is unknown. Base qualities were left out, and no much larger clone turns up one base away. From cysteine to phenylalanine, the CDR3 is 14 amino acids long. The sequence is cut down to CDR3 DNA, 42 bases in frame from base 1. Trimming costs V 4 bases and J 9 bases, and their ends lie 13 bases apart. The germline V gene (reference sequence) gives CDR1 as LGHDT and CDR2 as YNNKEL.

This receptor was identified in an adult who was a healthcare worker with PCR-confirmed SARS-CoV-2 infection or an uninfected control (not recorded which). Sequenced sample: whole blood. The chain links TRBV3-1 with TRBJ1-6; the D gene identity is not certain. The nucleotide sequence reads TGTGCCAGCAGCCGAGGGAGCAGGACTTCACCCCTCCACTTT. Its protein product is CASSRGSRTSPLHF.